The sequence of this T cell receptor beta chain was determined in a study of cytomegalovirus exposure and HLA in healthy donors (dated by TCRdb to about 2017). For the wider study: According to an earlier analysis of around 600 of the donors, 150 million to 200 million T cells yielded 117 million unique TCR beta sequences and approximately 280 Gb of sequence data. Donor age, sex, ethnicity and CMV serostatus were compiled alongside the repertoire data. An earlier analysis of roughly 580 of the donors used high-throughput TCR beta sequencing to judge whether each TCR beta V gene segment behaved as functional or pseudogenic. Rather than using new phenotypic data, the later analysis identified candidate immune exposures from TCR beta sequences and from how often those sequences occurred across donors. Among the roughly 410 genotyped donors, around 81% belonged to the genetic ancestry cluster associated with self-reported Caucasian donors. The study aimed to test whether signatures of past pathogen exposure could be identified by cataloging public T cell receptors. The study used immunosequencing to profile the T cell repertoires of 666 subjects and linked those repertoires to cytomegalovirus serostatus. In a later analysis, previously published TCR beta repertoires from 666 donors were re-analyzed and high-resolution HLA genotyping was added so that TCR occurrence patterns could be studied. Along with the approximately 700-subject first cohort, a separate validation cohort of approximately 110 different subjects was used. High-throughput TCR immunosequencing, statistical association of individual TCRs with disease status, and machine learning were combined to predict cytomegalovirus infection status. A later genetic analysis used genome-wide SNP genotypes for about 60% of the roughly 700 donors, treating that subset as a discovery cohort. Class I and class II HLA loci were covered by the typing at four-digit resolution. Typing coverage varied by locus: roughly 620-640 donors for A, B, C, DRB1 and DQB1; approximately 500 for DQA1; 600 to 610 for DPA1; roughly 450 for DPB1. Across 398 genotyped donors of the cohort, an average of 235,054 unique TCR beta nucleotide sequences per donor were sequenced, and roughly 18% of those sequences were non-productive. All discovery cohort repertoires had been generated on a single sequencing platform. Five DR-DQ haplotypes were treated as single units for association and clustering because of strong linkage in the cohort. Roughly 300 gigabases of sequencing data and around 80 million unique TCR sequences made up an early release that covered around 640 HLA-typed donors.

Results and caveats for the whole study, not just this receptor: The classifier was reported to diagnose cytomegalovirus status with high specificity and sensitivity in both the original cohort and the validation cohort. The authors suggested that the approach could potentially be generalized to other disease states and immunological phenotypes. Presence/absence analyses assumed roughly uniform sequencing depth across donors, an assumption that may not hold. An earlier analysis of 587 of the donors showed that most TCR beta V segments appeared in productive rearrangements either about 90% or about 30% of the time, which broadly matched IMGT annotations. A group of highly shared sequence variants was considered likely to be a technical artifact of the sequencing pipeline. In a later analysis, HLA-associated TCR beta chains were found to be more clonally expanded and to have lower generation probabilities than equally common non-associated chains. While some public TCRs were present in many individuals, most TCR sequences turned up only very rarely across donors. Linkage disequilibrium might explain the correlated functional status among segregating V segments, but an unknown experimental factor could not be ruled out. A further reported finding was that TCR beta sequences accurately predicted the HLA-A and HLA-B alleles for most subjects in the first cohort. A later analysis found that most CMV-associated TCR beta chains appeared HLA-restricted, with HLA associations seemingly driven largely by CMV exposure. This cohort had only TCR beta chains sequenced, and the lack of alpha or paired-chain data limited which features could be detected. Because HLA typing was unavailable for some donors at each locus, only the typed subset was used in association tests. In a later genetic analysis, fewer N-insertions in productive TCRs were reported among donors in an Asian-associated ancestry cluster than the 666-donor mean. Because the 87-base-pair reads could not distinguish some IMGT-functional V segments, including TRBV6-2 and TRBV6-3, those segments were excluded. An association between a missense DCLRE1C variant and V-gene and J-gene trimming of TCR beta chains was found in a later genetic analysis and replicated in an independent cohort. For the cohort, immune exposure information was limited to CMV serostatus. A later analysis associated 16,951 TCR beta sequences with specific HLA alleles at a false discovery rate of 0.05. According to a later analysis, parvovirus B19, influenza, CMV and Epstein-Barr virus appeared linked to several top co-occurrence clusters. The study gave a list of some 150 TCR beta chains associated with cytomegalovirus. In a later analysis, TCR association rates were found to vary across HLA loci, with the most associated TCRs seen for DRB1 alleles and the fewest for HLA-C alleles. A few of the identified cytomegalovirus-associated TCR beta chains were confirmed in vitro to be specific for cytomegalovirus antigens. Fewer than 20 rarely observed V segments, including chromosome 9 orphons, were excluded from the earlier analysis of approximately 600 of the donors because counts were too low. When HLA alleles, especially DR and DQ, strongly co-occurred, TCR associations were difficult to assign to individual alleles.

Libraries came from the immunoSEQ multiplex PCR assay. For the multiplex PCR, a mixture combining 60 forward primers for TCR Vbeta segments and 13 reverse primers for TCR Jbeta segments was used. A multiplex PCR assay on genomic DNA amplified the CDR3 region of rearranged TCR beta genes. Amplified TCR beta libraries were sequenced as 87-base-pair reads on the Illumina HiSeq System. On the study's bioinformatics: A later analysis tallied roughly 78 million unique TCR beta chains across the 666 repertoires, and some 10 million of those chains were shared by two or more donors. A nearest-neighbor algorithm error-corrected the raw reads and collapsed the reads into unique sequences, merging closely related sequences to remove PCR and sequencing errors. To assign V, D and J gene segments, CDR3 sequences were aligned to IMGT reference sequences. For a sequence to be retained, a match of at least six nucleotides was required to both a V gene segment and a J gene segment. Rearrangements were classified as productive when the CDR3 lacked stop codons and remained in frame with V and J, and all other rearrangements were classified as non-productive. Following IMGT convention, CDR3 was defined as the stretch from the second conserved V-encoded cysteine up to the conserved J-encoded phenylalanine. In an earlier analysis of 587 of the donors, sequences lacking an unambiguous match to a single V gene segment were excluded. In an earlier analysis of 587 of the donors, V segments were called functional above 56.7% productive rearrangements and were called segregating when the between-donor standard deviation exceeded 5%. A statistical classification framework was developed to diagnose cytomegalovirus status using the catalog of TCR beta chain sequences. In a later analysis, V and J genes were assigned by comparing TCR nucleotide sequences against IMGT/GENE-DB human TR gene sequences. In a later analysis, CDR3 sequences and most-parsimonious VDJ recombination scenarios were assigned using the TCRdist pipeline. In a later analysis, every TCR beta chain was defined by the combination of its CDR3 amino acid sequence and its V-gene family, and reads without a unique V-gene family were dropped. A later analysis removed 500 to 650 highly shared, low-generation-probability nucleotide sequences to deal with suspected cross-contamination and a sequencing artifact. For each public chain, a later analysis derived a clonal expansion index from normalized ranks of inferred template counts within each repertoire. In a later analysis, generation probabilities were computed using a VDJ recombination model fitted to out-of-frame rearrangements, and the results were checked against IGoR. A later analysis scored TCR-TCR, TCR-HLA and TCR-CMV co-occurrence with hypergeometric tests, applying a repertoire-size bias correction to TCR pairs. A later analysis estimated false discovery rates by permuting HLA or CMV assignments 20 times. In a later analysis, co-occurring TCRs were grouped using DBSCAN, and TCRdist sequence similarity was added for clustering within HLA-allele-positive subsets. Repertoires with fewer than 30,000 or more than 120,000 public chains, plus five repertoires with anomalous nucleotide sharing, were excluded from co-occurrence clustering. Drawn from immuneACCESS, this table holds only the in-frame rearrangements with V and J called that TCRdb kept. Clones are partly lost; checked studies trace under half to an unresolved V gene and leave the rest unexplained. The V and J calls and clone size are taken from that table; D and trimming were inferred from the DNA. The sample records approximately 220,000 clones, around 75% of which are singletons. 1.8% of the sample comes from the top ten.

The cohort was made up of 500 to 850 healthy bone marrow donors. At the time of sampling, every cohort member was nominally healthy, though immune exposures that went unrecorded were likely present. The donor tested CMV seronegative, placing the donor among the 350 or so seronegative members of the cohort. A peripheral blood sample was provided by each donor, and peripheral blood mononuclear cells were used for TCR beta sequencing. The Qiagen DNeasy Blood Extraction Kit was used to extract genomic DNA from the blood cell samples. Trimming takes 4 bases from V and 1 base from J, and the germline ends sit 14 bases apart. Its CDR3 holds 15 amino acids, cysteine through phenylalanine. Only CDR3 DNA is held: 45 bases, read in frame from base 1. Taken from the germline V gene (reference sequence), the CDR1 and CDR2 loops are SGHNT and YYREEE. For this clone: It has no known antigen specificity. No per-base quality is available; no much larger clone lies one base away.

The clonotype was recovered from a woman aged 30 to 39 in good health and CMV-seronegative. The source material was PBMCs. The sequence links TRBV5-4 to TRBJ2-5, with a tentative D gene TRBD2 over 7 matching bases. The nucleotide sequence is TGTGCCAGCAGCGGTAAGGGGGGGCCCCAAGAGACCCAGTACTTC. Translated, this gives CASSGKGGPQETQYF.